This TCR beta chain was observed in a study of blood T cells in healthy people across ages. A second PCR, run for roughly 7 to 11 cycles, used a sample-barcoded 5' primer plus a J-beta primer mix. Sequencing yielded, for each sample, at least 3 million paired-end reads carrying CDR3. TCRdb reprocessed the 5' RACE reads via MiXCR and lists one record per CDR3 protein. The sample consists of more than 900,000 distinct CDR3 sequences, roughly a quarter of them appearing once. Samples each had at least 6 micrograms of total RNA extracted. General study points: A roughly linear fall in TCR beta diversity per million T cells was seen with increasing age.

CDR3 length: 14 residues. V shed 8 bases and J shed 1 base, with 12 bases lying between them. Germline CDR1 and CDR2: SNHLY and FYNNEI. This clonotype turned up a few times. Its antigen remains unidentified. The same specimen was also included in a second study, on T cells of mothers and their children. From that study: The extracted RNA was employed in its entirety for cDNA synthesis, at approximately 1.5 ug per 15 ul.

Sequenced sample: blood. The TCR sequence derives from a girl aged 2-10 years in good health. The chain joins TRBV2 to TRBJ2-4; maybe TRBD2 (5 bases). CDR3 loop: CASGLWEAKNIQYF. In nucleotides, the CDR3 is TGTGCCAGCGGGCTGTGGGAGGCCAAAAACATTCAGTACTTC.